The 25 T cell receptor beta chains in this list originate from one sample, sequenced in a study of cytomegalovirus exposure and HLA in healthy donors. With 60 Vbeta and 13 Jbeta primers, the PCR was carried out. The method was immunoSEQ multiplex PCR; TCRdb's version includes in-frame clones alone and lacks a portion of them. In the table there are 150,000 to 200,000 clones, approximately 84% of which are singletons. Sequences were obtained from PBMCs. These receptors all stem from a girl aged 5 to 17 in good health and CMV-seropositive.

V is TRBV7-2 and J is TRBJ1-1, with TRBD1 matching 7 bases. V trimming: 3 bases; J trimming: 1 base; junction bases outside the gene matches: 5. This CDR3 has 15 amino acids. Germline V gives CDR1 SGHTA, CDR2 FQGNSA. The CDR3 loop reads CASSFSGTANTEAFF. For the CDR3, the DNA is TGTGCCAGCAGCTTCTCAGGGACAGCGAACACTGAAGCTTTCTTT.

The rearrangement joins TRBV5-1 to TRBJ2-2; the D gene is possibly TRBD1 (5 bases). Per germline, CDR1 SGHRS and CDR2 YFSETQ. The V and J ends lost 7 bases and 1 base respectively, with 11 bases between them. The CDR3 length is 14 residues. CDR3 DNA sequence: TGCGCCAGCTACGACAGACTGAACACCGGGGAGCTGTTTTTT. It is translated as CASYDRLNTGELFF.

This clone was counted only a few times. The V call is TRBV2, the J call TRBJ1-2; D remains ambiguous. Per the germline V gene, CDR1 is SNHLY and CDR2 is FYNNEI. This CDR3 spans 16 amino acids. Trimming pared 2 bases from V and 2 bases from J, leaving 15 bases between. The CDR3 loop is CASSEIFERSNYGYTF. In DNA form, the CDR3 reads TGTGCCAGCAGTGAAATCTTTGAGAGGAGCAACTATGGCTACACCTTC.

This chain joins TRBV19 and TRBJ2-1; possible D gene TRBD2, 6 bases. The germline V gene encodes CDR1 LNHDA and CDR2 SQIVND (reference sequence). The CDR3 runs 16 residues. Trimming took 6 bases from V and 8 from J, leaving 23 bases between them. CDR3 in amino acids: CASRLGPRGKWDEQFF. CDR3 nucleotide sequence: TGTGCCAGTAGATTGGGTCCCCGGGGGAAGTGGGATGAGCAGTTCTTC.

In DNA, the CDR3 is TGTGCCAGCAGCTTCTACCGACAGGACGAAGGGTCCTCTGGAAACACCATATATTTT. Its translation is CASSFYRQDEGSSGNTIYF. The chain employs TRBV7-9 and TRBJ1-3; D is perhaps TRBD1 (6 bases). Germline V gives CDR1 SEHNR, CDR2 FQNEAQ (reference sequence). V was clipped by 3 bases and J by 0 bases, with 21 bases between them. The CDR3 is 19 residues long.

The rearrangement uses TRBV9 and TRBJ1-1, with D unclear. Trimming left V 4 bases short and J 2 bases short, with 6 bases between. CDR1 and CDR2 (germline): SGDLS, YYNGEE. The CDR3 covers 12 residues. The CDR3 protein is CASSPLNTEAFF. The CDR3 region has the DNA TGTGCCAGCAGCCCCCTTAACACTGAAGCTTTCTTT.

This rearrangement joins TRBV30 to TRBJ1-1; TRBD1 might be the D (5 bases). The CDR3 consists of 15 residues. Germline V gives CDR1 GTSNPN, CDR2 SVGIG (reference sequence). The V and J ends lost 0 bases and 1 base respectively, with 12 bases between them. For the CDR3, the DNA is TGTGCCTGGAGTGTCCACTCCCAGGGGAACACTGAAGCTTTCTTT. It codes for CAWSVHSQGNTEAFF.

The chain couples TRBV6-1 to TRBJ1-5, with D possibly matching TRBD1 (6 bases). The V end lost 4 bases, the J end lost 3 bases, and 13 bases lay between the germline ends. This CDR3 is 15 amino acids long. Germline V gene lookup returns CDR1 MNHNS and CDR2 SASEGT. The DNA of the CDR3 is TGTGCCAGCAGTGGCTCTGGACAGATCAATCAGCCCCAGCATTTT. Translated: CASSGSGQINQPQHF.

The rearrangement links TRBV6-6 to TRBJ2-1; 10 bases map to TRBD2. The CDR3 covers 15 residues. Trimming cost V 8 bases and J 5 bases; bases outside gene matches: 9. The germline V gene has CDR1 MNHNY and CDR2 SVGAGI (reference sequence). In DNA, the CDR3 is TGTGCCAGCGCGACCGGGACTAGCGCCAACAATGAGCAGTTCTTC. Amino acids: CASATGTSANNEQFF.

This chain joins TRBV4-1 and TRBJ2-7; 9 nucleotides match TRBD1. The V and J ends lost 4 bases and 4 bases, in that order; junction bases with no gene match: 5. The CDR3 runs to 14 residues. Looked up from germline, CDR1 is MGHRA and CDR2 is YSYEKL. In nucleotides, the CDR3 is TGCGCCAGCAGCCCCGACAGGGGGTTTTACGAGCAGTACTTC. It is translated as CASSPDRGFYEQYF.

V usage is TRBV9 and J usage is TRBJ1-2; D gene uncertain. Trimming left V 3 bases short and J 0 bases short, with 15 bases between. The CDR3 consists of 16 residues. From germline, CDR1 is SGDLS and CDR2 YYNGEE. In DNA, the CDR3 is TGTGCCAGCAGCGCCCTCCCGGGTCTCGCTAACTATGGCTACACCTTC. As protein: CASSALPGLANYGYTF.

The genes are TRBV7-8 and TRBJ2-1; D is perhaps TRBD1 (5 bases). Trimming took off 2 bases at V and 15 bases at J, with 11 bases between the two ends. CDR3 length: 11 residues. Looked up from germline, CDR1 is SGHVS and CDR2 is FQNEAQ. The CDR3 DNA reads TGTGCCAGCAGCTTACTACAGGCCCCGTTCTTC. Residues: CASSLLQAPFF.

The chain couples TRBV10-2 to TRBJ2-6; D is ambiguous. The CDR3 is made up of 14 amino acids. Germline V gives CDR1 WSHSY, CDR2 SAAADI. The ends were cut back, 3 bases at V and 3 bases at J, with 6 bases in the middle. The CDR3 DNA is TGCGCCAGCAGTGATTCGGGTGGGGCCAACGTCCTGACTTTC. Its translation: CASSDSGGANVLTF.

The chain links TRBV9 to TRBJ1-2; maybe TRBD1 (6 bases). The CDR3 covers 16 residues. CDR1 is SGDLS and CDR2 is YYNGEE in the germline V gene. Trimming stripped 0 bases from V and 4 bases from J, with 16 bases between. CDR3 loop: CASSVGLQGDGYGYTF. The CDR3 nucleotides are TGTGCCAGCAGCGTAGGTTTACAGGGCGATGGCTATGGCTACACCTTC.

The V call is TRBV6-5, the J call TRBJ1-5; a weak D match, TRBD1 (6 bases). Germline lookup yields CDR1 MNHEY and CDR2 SVGAGI. This CDR3 has 14 amino acids. V lost 5 bases to trimming and J lost 5 bases, with 13 bases between them. The CDR3, as DNA: TGTGCCAGCAGTAACACAGGGCACCATCAGCCCCAGCATTTT. It codes for CASSNTGHHQPQHF.

The rearrangement links TRBV13 to TRBJ1-6; D gene uncertain. This CDR3 has 14 residues. Germline values: CDR1 PRHDT, CDR2 FYEKMQ (reference sequence). V was pared by 5 bases and J by 3 bases, with 8 bases between. The CDR3 DNA reads as TGTGCCAGCAGCGTACAGAGCTATAATTCACCCCTCCACTTT. Translating gives CASSVQSYNSPLHF.

The V call is TRBV7-8, the J call TRBJ2-1; the D is unclear. The germline gives CDR1 SGHVS, CDR2 FQNEAQ. This CDR3 comprises 15 residues. Trimming stripped 2 bases from V and 6 bases from J, with 14 bases between. The CDR3 is CASSLIRAESNEQFF. CDR3 nucleotide sequence: TGTGCCAGCAGCTTAATCCGTGCGGAGAGCAATGAGCAGTTCTTC.

This clone was picked up a small number of times. This chain links TRBV13 with TRBJ1-2; D is possibly TRBD1 (6 bases). Deletions cut 5 bases from V and 6 bases from J, with 19 bases between. The V gene's germline CDR1 is PRHDT and CDR2 FYEKMQ (reference sequence). The CDR3 has 15 residues. This CDR3 is CASSRGLGGRNGYTF. The DNA of the CDR3 is TGTGCCAGCAGCCGGGGTCTAGGGGGAAGGAATGGCTACACCTTC.

This chain uses TRBV7-4 with TRBJ2-5, with TRBD2 identical over 11 bases. The J call may be incorrect, as the DNA end agrees better with TRBJ2-7. The CDR3 spans 14 residues. Germline V lookup: CDR1 SGHVT, CDR2 SQSDAQ. CDR3 sequence: CASSPGTSGNEQYF. CDR3 bases: TGTGCCAGCAGCCCCGGGACTAGCGGAAACGAGCAGTACTTC.

The CDR3 region is CASSLGGEYGYTF. The CDR3 DNA sequence: TGCGCCAGCAGCTTGGGCGGAGAGTATGGCTACACCTTC. The chain is built from TRBV5-1 and TRBJ1-2; no reliable D call. This CDR3 region has 13 residues. In germline, CDR1 is SGHRS, CDR2 YFSETQ. Between the trimmed V and J ends, which lost 0 bases and 5 bases, there was a span of 8 bases.

This clone was recorded only once. The CDR3 loop reads CASSRFQAGTGELFF. As DNA, the CDR3 is TGTGCCAGCAGCCGATTTCAAGCGGGCACCGGGGAGCTGTTTTTT. The chain uses TRBV25-1 and TRBJ2-2, with D maybe TRBD2 (6 bases). Germline V gene sequence: CDR1 MGHDK, CDR2 SYGVNS. Between the trimmed V and J ends, which lost 6 bases and 4 bases, there was a span of 15 bases. The CDR3 is 15 residues long.

The rearrangement uses TRBV10-3 and TRBJ2-2, with 8 positions matching TRBD1. The junction had 2 bases not matched to a gene; V was cut back by 4 bases and J by 1 base. The CDR3 totals 15 residues. From germline, CDR1 is ENHRY and CDR2 SYGVKD. The CDR3 coding sequence is TGTGCCATCAGTGCTGGGACAGGGAACACCGGGGAGCTGTTTTTT. Translated, it gives CAISAGTGNTGELFF.

The chain employs TRBV2 and TRBJ2-5, with 9 positions matching TRBD2. V dropped 3 bases and J dropped 5; count of bases not matched to a gene: 7. The germline CDR1 and CDR2 sequences are SNHLY and FYNNEI. The CDR3 is made up of 15 amino acids. CDR3 sequence reads: CASSELGGGAETQYF. CDR3 nucleotides: TGTGCCAGCAGTGAGTTAGGCGGGGGGGCTGAGACCCAGTACTTC.

The chain recombines TRBV20-1 with TRBJ1-1; 8 bases map to TRBD1. Germline V CDR1 and CDR2: DFQATT, SNEGSKA (reference sequence). The CDR3 extends over 11 amino acids. CDR3 DNA: TGCAGAGGACAGGGGAACACTGAAGCTTTCTTT. Translation gives CRGQGNTEAFF.

The CDR3 DNA sequence: TGTGCCAGCAGCGGTCTAGTGAGCTCTGGAAACACCATATATTTT. The encoded protein is CASSGLVSSGNTIYF. This chain joins TRBV7-9 and TRBJ1-3; D is ambiguous. CDR3 length equals 15 residues. V lost 5 bases, J lost 0 bases, and 11 bases lay in between. Germline V CDR1 and CDR2: SEHNR, FQNEAQ (reference sequence).